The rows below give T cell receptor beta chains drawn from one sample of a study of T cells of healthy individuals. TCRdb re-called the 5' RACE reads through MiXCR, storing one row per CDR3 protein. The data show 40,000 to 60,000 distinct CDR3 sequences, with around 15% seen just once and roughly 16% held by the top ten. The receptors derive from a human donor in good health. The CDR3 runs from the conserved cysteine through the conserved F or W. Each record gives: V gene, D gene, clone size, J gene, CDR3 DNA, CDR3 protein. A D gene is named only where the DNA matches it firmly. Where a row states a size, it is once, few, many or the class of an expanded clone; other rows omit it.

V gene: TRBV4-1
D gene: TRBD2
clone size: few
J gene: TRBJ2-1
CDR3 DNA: TGCGCCAGCAGCCAAGAAATAGCGGGGGGCAAGAATGAGCAGTTCTTC
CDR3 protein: CASSQEIAGGKNEQFF

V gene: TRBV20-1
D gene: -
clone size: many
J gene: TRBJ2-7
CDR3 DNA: TGCAGTGCTAGCCGGGACCTTGCCCTCGGGCAGTACTTC
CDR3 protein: CSASRDLALGQYF

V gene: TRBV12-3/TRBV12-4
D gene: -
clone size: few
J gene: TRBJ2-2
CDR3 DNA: TGTGCCAGCAGTCTGACCGGCGGGGAGCTGTTTTTT
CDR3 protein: CASSLTGGELFF

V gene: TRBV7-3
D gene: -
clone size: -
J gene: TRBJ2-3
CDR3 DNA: TGTGCCAGCAGCTTAGGACCAGGCGAAGATACGCAGTATTTT
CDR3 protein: CASSLGPGEDTQYF

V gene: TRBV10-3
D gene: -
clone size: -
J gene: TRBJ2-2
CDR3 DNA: TGTGCCATCAGTCAGGGGTTAAACACCGGGGAGCTGTTTTTT
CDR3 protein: CAISQGLNTGELFF

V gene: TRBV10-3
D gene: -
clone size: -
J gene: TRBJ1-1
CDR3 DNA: TGTGCCACCCGCCGCGAGGGCGACACTGAAGCTTTCTTT
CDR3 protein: CATRREGDTEAFF

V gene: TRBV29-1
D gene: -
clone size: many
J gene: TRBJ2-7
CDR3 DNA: TGCAGCTTTAGGACATACTACGAGCAGTACTTC
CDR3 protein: CSFRTYYEQYF

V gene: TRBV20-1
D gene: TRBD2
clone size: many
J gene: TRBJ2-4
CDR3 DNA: TGCAGTGCTAGACTAGCGGGGGATTTAGCCAAAAACATTCAGTACTTC
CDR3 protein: CSARLAGDLAKNIQYF

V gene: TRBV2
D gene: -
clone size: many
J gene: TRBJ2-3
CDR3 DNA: TGTGCCAGCACCATGGGGACCACCTTCACAGATACGCAGTATTTT
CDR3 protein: CASTMGTTFTDTQYF

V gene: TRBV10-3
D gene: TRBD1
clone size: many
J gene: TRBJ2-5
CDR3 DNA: TGTGCCATCAGGGGACAGGGGGCAGAGACCCAGTACTTC
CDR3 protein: CAIRGQGAETQYF

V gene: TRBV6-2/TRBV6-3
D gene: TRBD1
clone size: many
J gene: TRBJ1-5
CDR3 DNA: TGTGCCAGCAGTTATAGCGGGACAGGGGGCAATCAGCCCCAGCATTTT
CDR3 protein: CASSYSGTGGNQPQHF

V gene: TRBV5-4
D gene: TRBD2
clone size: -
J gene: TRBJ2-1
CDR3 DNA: TGTGCCAGCAGCCTCCCACTAGCGCCATACAATGAGCAGTTCTTC
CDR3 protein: CASSLPLAPYNEQFF

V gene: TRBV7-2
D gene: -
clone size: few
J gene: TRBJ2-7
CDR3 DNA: TGTGCCAGCAGCCTAGCCGAACTCTCCTACGAGCAGTACTTC
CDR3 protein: CASSLAELSYEQYF

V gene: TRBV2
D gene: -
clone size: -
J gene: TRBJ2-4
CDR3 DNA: TGTGCCAGCAGTTCTGGACGGGCGGACCGATTTATAGCCAAAAACATTCAGTACTTC
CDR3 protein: CASSSGRADRFIAKNIQYF

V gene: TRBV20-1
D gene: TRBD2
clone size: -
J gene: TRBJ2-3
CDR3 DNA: TGCAGTGCTAGAGTTAGGACTAGGGAGGGTGATACGCAGTATTTT
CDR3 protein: CSARVRTREGDTQYF

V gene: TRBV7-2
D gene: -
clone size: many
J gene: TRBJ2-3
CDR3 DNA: TGTGCCAGCAGCTTAGATCCGGGCCCTAGCACAGATACGCAGTATTTT
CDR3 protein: CASSLDPGPSTDTQYF

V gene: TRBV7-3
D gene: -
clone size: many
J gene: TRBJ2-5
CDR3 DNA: TGTGCCAGCAGCTTAACCGGGGGGCCTACAGAGACCCAGTACTTC
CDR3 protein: CASSLTGGPTETQYF

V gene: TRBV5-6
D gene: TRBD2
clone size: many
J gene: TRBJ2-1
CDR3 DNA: TGTGCCAGCAGCTCCCCAGCGGGGGGGCTGTACAATGAGCAGTTCTTC
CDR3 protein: CASSSPAGGLYNEQFF

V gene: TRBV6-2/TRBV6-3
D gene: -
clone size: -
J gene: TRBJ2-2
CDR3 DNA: TGTGCCAGCAGATGGGGGTCGAACACCGGGGAGCTGTTTTTT
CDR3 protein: CASRWGSNTGELFF

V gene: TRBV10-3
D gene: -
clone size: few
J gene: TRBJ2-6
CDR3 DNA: TGTGCCATCAGTGAGCCCGGTATTCCGGTCTCTGGGGCCAACGTCCTGACTTTC
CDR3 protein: CAISEPGIPVSGANVLTF

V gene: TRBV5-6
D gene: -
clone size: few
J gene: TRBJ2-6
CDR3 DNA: TGTGCCAGCACCCCCCCGGGATCTGGGGCCAACGTCCTGACTTTC
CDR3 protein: CASTPPGSGANVLTF

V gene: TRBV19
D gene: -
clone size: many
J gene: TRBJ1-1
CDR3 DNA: TGTGCCAGTAGCAAGACGGCGGCGTCTCCTGAAGCTTTCTTT
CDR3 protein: CASSKTAASPEAFF

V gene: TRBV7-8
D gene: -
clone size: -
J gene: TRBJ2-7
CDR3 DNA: TGTGCCAGCAGCTTGACGTTCGAGGTGCCCTCCTACGAGCAGTACTTC
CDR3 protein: CASSLTFEVPSYEQYF

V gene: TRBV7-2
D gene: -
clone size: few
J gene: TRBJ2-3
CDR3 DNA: TGTGCCAGCAGCTTCGGCACCCCCATTGAGGGCACAGATACGCAGTATTTT
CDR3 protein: CASSFGTPIEGTDTQYF

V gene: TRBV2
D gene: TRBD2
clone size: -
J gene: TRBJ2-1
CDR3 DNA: TGTGCCAGCAGTGAATTGCTAGCGGGGGACAATGAGCAGTTCTTC
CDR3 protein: CASSELLAGDNEQFF

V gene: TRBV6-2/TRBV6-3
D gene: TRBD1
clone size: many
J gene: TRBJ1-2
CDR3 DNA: TGTGCCAGCAGTCGGAAATCGACAGGGTGGAACGGCTACACCTTC
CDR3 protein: CASSRKSTGWNGYTF

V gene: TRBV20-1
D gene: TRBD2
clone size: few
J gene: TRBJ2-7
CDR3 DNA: TGCAGTGCCGCCCAAGCGGGATCACCATACGAGCAGTACTTC
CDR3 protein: CSAAQAGSPYEQYF

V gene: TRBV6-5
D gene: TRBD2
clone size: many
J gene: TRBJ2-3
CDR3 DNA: TGTGCCAGCAGGTCCGGACTAGCGGGCACAGATACGCAGTATTTT
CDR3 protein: CASRSGLAGTDTQYF